The 17 T cell receptor beta chains presented below share a single source sample, sequenced in a study of blood T cells in healthy people across ages (dated by TCRdb to between 2014 and 2016). Libraries came from 5' RACE. The run used an Illumina HiSeq 2500. A second about 7 to 12 cycle PCR used a sample-barcoded 5' primer and a J-beta primer mix. TCRdb reran the public reads through fastp at Q25 and MiXCR, keeping productive beta chains. Entries that share a CDR3 protein sequence are merged under the most common genes and DNA. The sample contains approximately 680,000 distinct CDR3 sequences, about 34% of them found a single time. The ten largest clones take up about 16% of the sample. The source material was blood. The source is a woman aged 80 or over in good health. Donor details come from another sample of the same person, matched by shared clones.

This chain joins TRBV20-1 and TRBJ1-4; D is unresolved. Trimming shortened V by 0 bases and J by 15 bases, and 14 bases separated the two germline ends. Germline CDR1 reads DFQATT; CDR2 reads SNEGSKA (reference sequence). CDR3 length: 12 amino acids. The CDR3 is CSARDYAGLLFF. CDR3 coding DNA: TGCAGTGCTAGAGATTACGCAGGATTGTTGTTTTTT.

This clonotype was seen many times. V and J are TRBV15 and TRBJ2-5, with D unclear. The CDR3 runs 12 residues. Trimming shortened V by 5 bases and J by 4 bases, and 8 bases separated the two germline ends. Germline V gives CDR1 LNHNV, CDR2 YYDKDF (reference sequence). The CDR3 sequence: CATSRLGETQYF. The DNA of the CDR3 is TGTGCCACCAGCCGCTTGGGAGAGACCCAGTACTTC.

This clonotype was counted ten times or more. V usage is TRBV5-1 and J usage is TRBJ2-3; 8 bases line up with TRBD2. V shed 4 bases, J shed 4 bases, and the junction held 11 bases outside the gene matches. The length of the CDR3 is 16 residues. The germline V gene encodes CDR1 SGHRS and CDR2 YFSETQ. Written as DNA, the CDR3 is TGCGCCAGCAGCCCCGGGACTAGAGGGGAGCCAGATACGCAGTATTTT. Protein sequence: CASSPGTRGEPDTQYF. The complete variable domain, with remaining parts taken from reference TRBV5-1 and TRBJ2-3, reads KAGVTQTPRYLIKTRGQQVTLSCSPISGHRSVSWYQQTPGQGLQFLFEYFSETQRNKGNFPGRFSGRQFSNSRSEMNVSTLELGDSALYLCASSPGTRGEPDTQYFGPGTRLTVL.

This clonotype has ten or more counts. CDR3 residues: CASSPMKGAGANVLTF. CDR3 DNA sequence: TGTGCCAGCAGCCCCATGAAGGGAGCTGGGGCCAACGTCCTGACTTTC. J is TRBJ2-6 and V is TRBV7-3; a possible D gene is TRBD2 (5 bases). Trimming removed 5 bases at V and 2 bases at J, with 13 bases between. This CDR3 has 16 amino acids. CDR1 and CDR2 from the germline V gene are SGHTA and FQGTGA.

This clonotype was seen repeatedly, ten times or more. The chain employs TRBV20-1 and TRBJ2-1, with D tentatively TRBD1 or TRBD2 (5 bases each). Trimming removed 6 bases from V and 2 bases from J, with 20 bases in between. The CDR3 totals 16 residues. The germline gives CDR1 DFQATT, CDR2 SNEGSKA (reference sequence). In DNA, the CDR3 is TGCAGTGCCCAGCCTAGGGGTCTCGGGGCCTACAATGAGCAGTTCTTC. Its translation is CSAQPRGLGAYNEQFF.

Many counts were recorded for this clonotype. The chain combines TRBV5-1 with TRBJ2-1; perhaps TRBD1 as D (6 bases). Germline V CDR1 and CDR2: SGHRS, YFSETQ. V lost 3 bases and J 6 bases, leaving 19 bases between the germline ends. The CDR3 runs 16 residues. CDR3 in amino acids: CASSSTAITGRNEQFF. CDR3 DNA sequence: TGCGCCAGCAGCTCCACGGCTATCACAGGGCGCAATGAGCAGTTCTTC.

As concerns this clonotype: A much larger clone lies a single base off, so this may be a read error. This chain joins TRBV28 and TRBJ2-1, with D perhaps matching TRBD2 (7 bases). Per germline, CDR1 MDHEN and CDR2 SYDVKM. The CDR3 consists of 15 residues. CDR3 sequence (DNA): TGTGCCTGCAGCGCCGGGGGGCCCGTATACAATGAGCAGTTCTTC. Its protein is CACSAGGPVYNEQFF.

This clonotype was recorded at least ten times. The J gene is TRBJ2-5, the V gene TRBV6-1, with D possibly being TRBD1 or TRBD2 (5 bases each). The CDR3 is 12 residues long. Germline V gene lookup returns CDR1 MNHNS and CDR2 SASEGT. V was trimmed by 5 bases and J by 9 bases, leaving 13 bases between them. The CDR3 DNA is TGTGCCAGCAGTCCGGTGGGGACGGCCCAGTACTTC. Its translation is CASSPVGTAQYF.

This rearrangement joins TRBV4-3 to TRBJ2-7, with D perhaps matching TRBD1 or TRBD2 (5 bases each). With the DNA end fitting TRBJ2-5 better, the J assignment may be wrong. Germline CDR1 and CDR2: LGHNA and YSLEER. The CDR3 length is 14 residues. Here the CDR3 reads CASSQWGTQETQYF. The CDR3 DNA is TGCGCCAGCAGCCAATGGGGGACCCAAGAGACCCAGTACTTC.

This clonotype was detected ten times or more. The V and J genes are TRBV3-1 and TRBJ2-3; D might be TRBD2 (6 bases). Trimming cost V 0 bases and J 5 bases, with 15 bases left between them. The CDR3 runs to 16 residues. Germline assignment: CDR1 LGHDT and CDR2 YNNKEL (reference sequence). The CDR3, as DNA: TGTGCCAGCAGCCAAGATCCTGGTACCGGGGGAGATACGCAGTATTTT. It codes for CASSQDPGTGGDTQYF.

About this clonotype itself: A much larger clone differs from this one at a single base, so this may be a read error. J is TRBJ1-1 and V is TRBV12-3 or TRBV12-4; TRBD1 aligns across 9 bases. The CDR3 consists of 12 residues. The CDR3 nucleotides read TGTGTCAGCAGCCCCACAGGGGGCAAAGCTTTCTTT. Its translation is CVSSPTGGKAFF.

With respect to this clonotype: This may come from a read error, since a much larger clone is one base off. J is TRBJ1-6 and V is TRBV5-8; weak D call: TRBD1 (6 bases). This CDR3 is 15 amino acids long. CDR1 and CDR2 (germline): SGHTS, YDEGEE. The CDR3 sequence: CVSSHLAGDSGALHF. For the CDR3, the DNA is TGTGTCAGCAGCCATTTGGCGGGAGATTCAGGGGCCCTCCACTTT.

This clonotype appeared many times. The V call is TRBV5-5, the J call TRBJ2-7; TRBD1 aligns across 10 bases. Germline CDR1 is SGHKS and CDR2 is YYEKEE (reference sequence). The V and J ends lost 3 bases and 0 bases, in that order; junction bases with no gene match: 12. The CDR3 runs 18 residues. This CDR3 reads CASSYRDRGLMASYEQYF. CDR3 DNA: TGTGCCAGCAGCTACCGGGACAGGGGACTTATGGCCTCCTACGAGCAGTACTTC.

This clonotype has a count of ten or more. The CDR3 coding sequence is TGTGCCAGTGGACTTGGGCAGCCTAATCAGCCCCAGCATTTT. Protein: CASGLGQPNQPQHF. This chain uses TRBV6-6 with TRBJ1-5, with D hard to call. Germline V gives CDR1 MNHNY, CDR2 SVGAGI (reference sequence). The CDR3 is made up of 14 amino acids. V lost 9 bases and J lost 4, with 16 bases in between.

Comment on this clonotype: This sequence may be a read error, since a much larger clone differs from it by one base. The genes are TRBV6-2 or TRBV6-3 and TRBJ2-7; TRBD1 might be the D (6 bases). The length of the CDR3 is 14 residues. V was cut by 6 bases and J by 2 bases, with 14 bases left in between. Germline V CDR1 and CDR2: MNHEY, SVGEGT. CDR3 DNA sequence: TGTGCCAGCAGGTACGAGACAGGAACCTACGAGCAGTACTTC. Protein: CASRYETGTYEQYF.

The chain recombines TRBV20-1 with TRBJ2-5; 7 nucleotides agree with TRBD2. The junction had 20 bases not matched to a gene; V was cut back by 5 bases and J by 11 bases. Germline CDR1 and CDR2: DFQATT and SNEGSKA (reference sequence). The CDR3 loop spans 15 amino acids. CDR3 residues: CSAPIGAGPGDEQYF. The CDR3, as DNA: TGCAGTGCTCCCATTGGAGCGGGGCCTGGGGATGAGCAGTACTTC.

This clonotype was recorded a few times. A much more abundant neighbour one base away suggests this may be a read error. The chain links TRBV7-9 to TRBJ2-3, with D possibly being TRBD2 (5 bases). Germline values: CDR1 SEHNR, CDR2 FQNEAQ (reference sequence). The CDR3 contains 15 residues. V was cut by 5 bases and J by 4 bases, with 16 bases left in between. CDR3 residues: CASSLPGQEADTQYF. In DNA form, the CDR3 reads TGTGCCAGCAGCCTACCGGGCCAGGAGGCAGATACGCAGTATTTT.